Listed below are T cell receptor beta chains from one sample, sequenced in a study of cytomegalovirus exposure and HLA in healthy donors. The assay was immunoSEQ multiplex PCR, and TCRdb's table has in-frame clones only and misses some. The sample consists of about 140,000 clones, approximately 84% of them appearing once. Sequencing was done on a sample of PBMCs. These TCRs come from a young man in good health and CMV-seropositive. CDR3s include the opening cysteine and the closing phenylalanine or tryptophan. D genes are given only for firm matches. Clone size is shown for a subset of rows, as once, few, many or a class of expanded clone.

D,J,size,V,DNA,CDR3
TRBD1,TRBJ2-3,-,TRBV30,TGTGCCTGGAGCCCCGGGACAGGGGTTTCAGATACGCAGTATTTT,CAWSPGTGVSDTQYF
-,TRBJ1-2,-,TRBV9,TGTGCCAGCAGCGGCCGGGATTTAGCCGATGGCTACACCTTC,CASSGRDLADGYTF
-,TRBJ2-3,-,TRBV5-6,TGTGCCAGCACCGAAACGGGCAGGGGCGGGAGAGATACGCAGTATTTT,CASTETGRGGRDTQYF
-,TRBJ1-5,many,TRBV18,TGTGCCAGCTCACGAGACGGGTCGAACAATCAGCCCCAGCATTTT,CASSRDGSNNQPQHF
-,TRBJ1-1,-,TRBV29-1,TGCAGCGTTGTGGTCGGGAGAGGTACTGAAGCTTTCTTT,CSVVVGRGTEAFF
TRBD1,TRBJ2-2,-,TRBV29-1,TGCAGCGTAGACAAACCGGGACAGGGGGCCACGGGGACCGGGGAGCTGTTTTTT,CSVDKPGQGATGTGELFF
TRBD2,TRBJ2-5,-,TRBV7-7,TGTGCCAGCAGCCCAATAGCGGGGGGGCCAGCCGAGACCCAGTACTTC,CASSPIAGGPAETQYF
TRBD2,TRBJ2-4,-,TRBV19,TGTGCCAGTAGTATACGACTAGCGGCCCATACCCCAGTAGACATTCAGTACTTC,CASSIRLAAHTPVDIQYF
TRBD1,TRBJ2-7,-,TRBV27,TGTGCCAGCAGGACAGGGAGCTCCTACGAGCAGTACTTC,CASRTGSSYEQYF
-,TRBJ2-2,-,TRBV2,TGTGCCAGCAGGGACACCCGGAACACCGGGGAGCTGTTTTTT,CASRDTRNTGELFF
-,TRBJ2-7,-,TRBV7-8,TGTGCCAGCAGCCCCCAGCAGACTCGCTACGAGCAGTACTTC,CASSPQQTRYEQYF